This T cell receptor (beta chain) was sequenced for a study of shared T cell receptors in the human thymus. Assay used: immunoSEQ multiplex PCR; TCRdb lists only in-frame clones, some missing. Of under 450,000 clones in the sample, just under 95% were seen once. A remark on this clone: The junction and the germline gene differ at one end; a read error may be behind it.

This CDR3 has 12 residues. From germline, CDR1 is SSHAT and CDR2 FNYEAQ (reference sequence). The chain combines TRBV7-7 with TRBJ2-7; no firm D call. Sample: thymocytes. The receptor's source is a human donor. CDR3 loop: CASSSFQGEQYF. Here the CDR3 DNA reads TGTGCTAGCAGCTCGTTTCAAGGCGAGCAGTACTTC.